The 26 T cell receptor beta chains in this list originate from one sample, sequenced in a study of a mutant IDH1 vaccine in newly diagnosed glioma. Data came from immunoSEQ multiplex PCR; TCRdb stores just in-frame clones and leaves some out. Here the sample spans about 54,000 clones, approximately 80% being singletons. Time point: baseline, week 1 (first vaccination visit). Treatment of the sample: pre-vaccination baseline after standard-of-care therapy. The starting material was PBMCs, obtained from a glioma patient treated with radiotherapy, temozolomide or both. The receptors stem from a man aged 18 to 29 with glioma.

The chain joins TRBV11-2 to TRBJ1-1, with D uncertain. CDR1 is SGHAT, CDR2 FQNNGV, per germline. The CDR3 covers 11 residues. Trimming shortened V by 1 base and J by 4 bases, and 1 base separated the two germline ends. The CDR3, as DNA: TGTGCCAGCAGCTTAGTCACTGAAGCTTTCTTT. Residues: CASSLVTEAFF.

V gene TRBV10-3 combines with J gene TRBJ2-2; the D call may be TRBD1 or TRBD2 (5 bases each). The germline V gene has CDR1 ENHRY and CDR2 SYGVKD. The CDR3 has 16 amino acids. V lost 7 bases and J lost 3, with 18 bases in between. DNA for the CDR3: TGTGCCATCAACCGGGGCTACCGACCGGACACCGGGGAGCTGTTTTTT. Its translation: CAINRGYRPDTGELFF.

V gene TRBV4-3 combines with J gene TRBJ1-1, with 7 bases that match TRBD1. The V and J ends lost 0 bases and 1 base, in that order; junction bases with no gene match: 8. This CDR3 has 17 residues. Germline V gene data show CDR1 as LGHNA and CDR2 as YSLEER. The CDR3, as DNA: TGCGCCAGCAGCCAAGAAGCAACAGGGGTAGGGAACACTGAAGCTTTCTTT. It translates to CASSQEATGVGNTEAFF.

The genes are TRBV5-1 and TRBJ2-7; no clear D. Trimming stripped 4 bases from V and 3 bases from J, with 17 bases between. Germline V gives CDR1 SGHRS, CDR2 YFSETQ. The CDR3 has 15 residues. In DNA, the CDR3 is TGCGCCAGCAGCCTAGGGCCGTCCACGGACTACGAGCAGTACTTC. Translating gives CASSLGPSTDYEQYF.

CDR3 amino acids: CASSLVTGGSYEQYF. CDR3 sequence (DNA): TGCGCCAGCAGCTTGGTGACAGGGGGCTCCTACGAGCAGTACTTC. The chain has TRBV5-1 and TRBJ2-7; TRBD1 aligns across 9 bases. The CDR3 has 15 residues. J was trimmed by 0 bases and V by 0 bases; bases with no gene match: 1. The germline CDR1 and CDR2 sequences are SGHRS and YFSETQ. The entire variable domain, with the rest obtained from reference TRBV5-1 and TRBJ2-7, is as follows: KAGVTQTPRYLIKTRGQQVTLSCSPISGHRSVSWYQQTPGQGLQFLFEYFSETQRNKGNFPGRFSGRQFSNSRSEMNVSTLELGDSALYLCASSLVTGGSYEQYFGPGTRLTVT.

This clone was counted between two and nine times. The V and J genes are TRBV2 and TRBJ1-5; perhaps TRBD1 as D (5 bases). Germline V gene data show CDR1 as SNHLY and CDR2 as FYNNEI. This CDR3 spans 12 amino acids. Trimming cost V 3 bases and J 9 bases, with 9 bases left between them. The CDR3 here is CASSDGTGPQHF. The CDR3 DNA reads as TGTGCCAGCAGTGATGGGACGGGGCCCCAGCATTTT.

V is TRBV2 and J is TRBJ2-7; D remains ambiguous. The germline CDR1 and CDR2 sequences are SNHLY and FYNNEI. The germline V and J ends were trimmed by 3 bases and 3 bases, with 6 bases remaining between them. The CDR3 loop spans 12 amino acids. In nucleotides, the CDR3 is TGTGCCAGCAGTGAGGGTGTCTACGAGCAGTACTTC. It is translated as CASSEGVYEQYF.

J is TRBJ1-2 and V is TRBV7-2; D is ambiguous. Trimming stripped 4 bases from V and 8 bases from J, with 14 bases between. The CDR3 is 13 residues long. Germline V gives CDR1 SGHTA, CDR2 FQGNSA. Here the CDR3 DNA reads TGTGCCAGCAGCTCAGGACCTTTGCGGGGCTACACCTTC. Translation: CASSSGPLRGYTF.

This chain links TRBV18 with TRBJ1-1; D remains unclear. Germline V gene data show CDR1 as KGHSH and CDR2 as LQKENI. The V end was cut by 2 bases, the J end by 4 bases, with 17 bases between. This CDR3 contains 16 residues. CDR3 sequence reads: CASSPSGSELGTEAFF. CDR3 bases: TGTGCCAGCTCACCATCTGGTAGCGAGCTGGGCACTGAAGCTTTCTTT.

This chain links TRBV29-1 with TRBJ2-3, with 10 nucleotides matching TRBD1. There are 14 residues in the CDR3. Germline loops: CDR1 SQVTM, CDR2 ANQGSEA. V lost 3 bases, J lost 4 bases, and 4 bases stayed unmatched. The CDR3: CSVDEDRGADTQYF. CDR3 DNA sequence: TGCAGCGTTGACGAGGACAGGGGGGCAGATACGCAGTATTTT.

The chain joins TRBV6-1 to TRBJ1-1; 10 bases are a match to TRBD1. The germline gives CDR1 MNHNS, CDR2 SASEGT. CDR3 size: 14 residues. With V trimmed by 8 bases and J by 6 bases, 9 bases remained unmatched. The CDR3 sequence is CASRADRGAAEAFF. DNA of the CDR3: TGTGCCAGCCGAGCGGACAGGGGGGCCGCTGAAGCTTTCTTT.

The rearrangement links TRBV30 to TRBJ2-3; D may be TRBD2 (6 bases). The CDR3 is 19 amino acids. The germline V and J ends were trimmed by 3 bases and 3 bases, with 28 bases remaining between them. Germline V CDR1 and CDR2: GTSNPN, SVGIG (reference sequence). CDR3 loop: CAWREPLRGLLRGTDTQYF. The CDR3 DNA reads as TGTGCCTGGAGGGAGCCTCTACGCGGGTTGCTCCGGGGGACAGATACGCAGTATTTT.

The chain carries TRBV9 and TRBJ2-6; TRBD1 aligns across 7 bases. CDR1 is SGDLS, CDR2 YYNGEE, per germline. This CDR3 spans 15 amino acids. J gave up 10 bases and V 4 bases, and 11 bases lay outside the gene matches. The CDR3 protein is CASSPRTGPLNVLTF. DNA for the CDR3: TGTGCCAGCAGCCCCCGGACAGGTCCCTTAAACGTCCTGACTTTC.

This clone came up a few times. V gene TRBV10-2 combines with J gene TRBJ2-2; the D gene could be TRBD1 or TRBD2 (5 bases each). Deletions cut 8 bases from V and 3 bases from J, with 13 bases between. CDR1 is WSHSY, CDR2 SAAADI, per germline. The CDR3 spans 14 residues. The CDR3 sequence is CASHPGTDTGELFF. CDR3 nucleotide sequence: TGCGCCAGCCACCCAGGGACGGACACCGGGGAGCTGTTTTTT.

Comment on this clone: The junction departs from the called germline gene at one end, perhaps through a read error. The rearrangement uses TRBV25-1 and TRBJ2-7; 7 bases map to TRBD1. Per germline, CDR1 MGHDK and CDR2 SYGVNS. The CDR3 is 14 residues long. CDR3: CASSGDSRGVGTSF. The CDR3 DNA reads TGTGCCAGCAGTGGGGACAGCCGAGGTGTAGGCACTTCCTTC.

The rearrangement links TRBV4-2 to TRBJ1-1, with a tentative D call TRBD1 (5 bases). The germline V and J ends were trimmed by 4 bases and 6 bases, with 6 bases remaining between them. CDR3 length equals 11 residues. CDR1 is LGHNA and CDR2 is YNFKEQ in the germline V gene. CDR3 amino acids: CASSRGPEAFF. CDR3 DNA: TGTGCCAGCAGCCGGGGCCCTGAAGCTTTCTTT.

The chain recombines TRBV7-2 with TRBJ1-2; weak D call: TRBD1 (6 bases). Trimming took off 1 base at V and 4 bases at J, with 10 bases between the two ends. The CDR3 is made up of 14 amino acids. The germline CDR1 and CDR2 sequences are SGHTA and FQGNSA. As DNA, the CDR3 is TGTGCCAGCAGCTTAGACAGGGTCGGCTATGGCTACACCTTC. Its protein product is CASSLDRVGYGYTF.

The gene calls are TRBV7-2 and TRBJ2-2; D is uncertain. Per the germline V gene, CDR1 is SGHTA and CDR2 is FQGNSA. V shed 5 bases and J shed 4 bases, with 11 bases lying between them. This CDR3 spans 14 amino acids. The chain's CDR3 is CASSTRPVTGELFF. CDR3 bases: TGTGCCAGCAGCACCCGGCCCGTCACCGGGGAGCTGTTTTTT.

The gene calls are TRBV10-3 and TRBJ1-4; TRBD1 might be the D (5 bases). The V end was cut by 6 bases, the J end by 3 bases, with 11 bases between. Germline loops: CDR1 ENHRY, CDR2 SYGVKD. The CDR3 sequence is 14 residues long. This CDR3 is CAIRGDRANEKLFF. The DNA of the CDR3 is TGTGCCATCAGAGGAGACAGAGCTAATGAAAAACTGTTTTTT.

The CDR3 coding sequence is TGCAGCGTGGGACAGACCTTGGCCACCGGGGAGCTGTTTTTT. Amino acid sequence: CSVGQTLATGELFF. The chain has TRBV29-1 and TRBJ2-2; 7 bases fit TRBD1. Per germline, CDR1 SQVTM and CDR2 ANQGSEA. Germline trimming cut 6 bases from V and 4 bases from J; bases unmatched to any gene: 8. The CDR3 length is 14 residues.

V usage is TRBV7-3 and J usage is TRBJ2-1; D assignment may be TRBD1 or TRBD2 (6 bases each). With 2 bases removed from V and 9 bases from J, the gap between germline ends came to 14 bases. CDR1 and CDR2 from the germline V gene are SGHTA and FQGTGA. This CDR3 comprises 14 residues. The CDR3 loop reads CASSLLSGGGEQFF. CDR3 DNA: TGTGCCAGCAGCTTACTTAGCGGAGGGGGTGAGCAGTTCTTC.

The genes are TRBV5-4 and TRBJ2-1, with TRBD1 identical over 8 bases. Germline CDR1 is SGHNT and CDR2 is YYREEE (reference sequence). V lost 4 bases to trimming and J lost 8 bases; unmatched junction nucleotides: 8. The CDR3 spans 14 residues. The CDR3 region has the DNA TGTGCCAGCAGCCTGGACAGGGTAAGCGATGAGCAGTTCTTC. Protein sequence: CASSLDRVSDEQFF. Looking up the rest from reference TRBV5-4 and TRBJ2-1 gives the full variable domain: ETGVTQSPTHLIKTRGQQVTLRCSSQSGHNTVSWYQQALGQGPQFIFQYYREEENGRGNFPPRFSGLQFPNYSSELNVNALELDDSALYLCASSLDRVSDEQFFGPGTRLTVL.

The V gene is TRBV4-3, the J gene TRBJ1-2; D remains unclear. Germline V gene data show CDR1 as LGHNA and CDR2 as YSLEER. This CDR3 is 16 amino acids long. V was cut by 1 base and J by 0 bases, with 12 bases left in between. The CDR3 sequence is CASSQGSPGSNYGYTF. In DNA form, the CDR3 reads TGCGCCAGCAGCCAAGGGTCCCCTGGCTCTAACTATGGCTACACCTTC.

The chain carries TRBV7-9 and TRBJ2-7, with a possible D match to TRBD1 (5 bases). In germline, CDR1 is SEHNR, CDR2 FQNEAQ (reference sequence). CDR3 length: 11 residues. The V and J ends lost 5 bases and 5 bases respectively, with 7 bases between them. This CDR3 reads CASSPDNEQYF. For the CDR3, the DNA is TGTGCCAGCAGCCCGGACAACGAGCAGTACTTC.

This clone appeared a single time. V and J are TRBV15 and TRBJ2-7, with 7 bases identical to TRBD1. Per germline, CDR1 LNHNV and CDR2 YYDKDF (reference sequence). CDR3 length: 13 amino acids. V gave up 5 bases and J gave up 1 base; unmatched junction bases: 2. CDR3 DNA sequence: TGTGCCACCAGCTGGGGACAGTCCTACGAGCAGTACTTC. Translating it yields CATSWGQSYEQYF.

This chain joins TRBV28 and TRBJ1-1; D is undetermined. The V gene's germline CDR1 is MDHEN and CDR2 SYDVKM. Trimming left V 6 bases short and J 0 bases short, with 2 bases between. The CDR3 has 11 amino acids. The CDR3 DNA sequence: TGTGCCAGCAGGTTGAACACTGAAGCTTTCTTT. This sequence encodes CASRLNTEAFF.